These 10 T cell receptor beta chains were all obtained from the same sample, sequenced in a study of regulatory T cells in long-lasting Graves disease. Researchers made TCR beta libraries by using iRepertoire HTBI primers and running Arm-PCR on CDR3 regions. MiXCR, run by TCRdb on the multiplex PCR reads, gives a single entry per CDR3 protein. The table has some 500,000 distinct CDR3 sequences, roughly 16% seen once. Time point here: newly diagnosed GD, antithyroid drugs for less than 3 months. PBMC-extracted RNA yielded the TCR library. The sample was also reused in another study, on T cells in Graves' hyperthyroidism and ophthalmopathy.

The sample consisted of peripheral blood mononuclear cells (PBMCs), taken at new diagnosis, from a patient treated with antithyroid drugs. The receptors originated from a woman aged 40-65 years with Graves disease.

The gene calls are TRBV12-3 or TRBV12-4 and TRBJ2-7, with TRBD1 matching 8 bases. This CDR3 spans 15 amino acids. V was pared by 6 bases and J by 3 bases, with 10 bases of the junction left unmatched. In DNA form, the CDR3 reads TGTGCCAGCAGCCCCCCCGACAGGGGAGTCTACGAGCAGTACTTC. Its protein product is CASSPPDRGVYEQYF.

CDR3: CASSIAPTGTEAFF. The DNA for the CDR3 is TGTGCCAGTAGTATAGCTCCTACAGGGACTGAAGCTTTCTTT. The genes are TRBV19 and TRBJ1-1; tentatively, D is TRBD1 (6 bases). The CDR3 is 14 amino acids. V was trimmed by 1 base and J by 5 bases, leaving 11 bases between them. The germline V gene has CDR1 LNHDA and CDR2 SQIVND (reference sequence).

This clonotype was seen repeatedly, ten times or more. The chain links TRBV4-1 to TRBJ1-2, with 9 bases identical to TRBD1. Per germline, CDR1 MGHRA and CDR2 YSYEKL. The CDR3 length is 17 residues. V trimming: 2 bases; J trimming: 6 bases; junction bases outside the gene matches: 13. Here the CDR3 DNA reads TGCGCCAGCAGCCAACGTAAAGGGGACAGGGAGGTTCATGGCTACACCTTC. Translating gives CASSQRKGDREVHGYTF.

This clonotype was counted many times. The rearrangement joins TRBV3-1 to TRBJ1-2; the D gene is possibly TRBD1 (5 bases). CDR1 and CDR2 from the germline V gene are LGHDT and YNNKEL (reference sequence). The V end lost 4 bases, the J end lost 3 bases, and 12 bases lay between the germline ends. CDR3 length equals 14 residues. In nucleotides, the CDR3 is TGTGCCAGCAGCCGCGGGACGTTAGACTATGGCTACACCTTC. Translation: CASSRGTLDYGYTF.

The chain links TRBV11-2 to TRBJ1-2; TRBD1 is a possible D gene (6 bases). The CDR3 has 15 amino acids. The germline gives CDR1 SGHAT, CDR2 FQNNGV. Trimming removed 3 bases at V and 4 bases at J, with 15 bases between. This CDR3 is CASSLGAGALYGYTF. DNA for the CDR3: TGTGCCAGCAGCTTGGGGGCAGGGGCTCTCTATGGCTACACCTTC.

This clonotype was detected many times. The V call is TRBV28, the J call TRBJ2-7, with D unclear. CDR1 and CDR2 from the germline V gene are MDHEN and SYDVKM. The length of the CDR3 is 12 residues. CDR3 DNA: TGTGCTCACTCGGATGAGTACCACGAGCAGTACTTC. It encodes CAHSDEYHEQYF.

This clonotype showed up many times. This chain connects TRBV12-3 or TRBV12-4 to TRBJ1-1; no definite D call. The CDR3 runs to 13 residues. The V gene lost 0 bases and the J gene lost 7 bases, with 9 bases spanning the gap. CDR3 nucleotides: TGTGCCAGCAGTTTAGCGCGGAGGAGTGAAGCTTTCTTT. Protein product: CASSLARRSEAFF.

There are many counts of this clonotype. This chain joins TRBV6-1 and TRBJ1-2; D perhaps matches TRBD1 (5 bases). The germline CDR1 and CDR2 sequences are MNHNS and SASEGT. This CDR3 is built from 15 residues. Trimming removed 6 bases from V and 4 bases from J, with 18 bases in between. CDR3 protein: CASRRGGDRGYGYTF. In nucleotides, the CDR3 is TGTGCCAGCAGGCGGGGAGGGGATAGGGGCTATGGCTACACCTTC.

This CDR3 is CASSYSARDEQFF. As DNA, the CDR3 is TGTGCCAGCAGCTACTCGGCGAGGGATGAGCAGTTCTTC. The chain recombines TRBV7-3 with TRBJ2-1; perhaps TRBD2 as D (5 bases). This CDR3 spans 13 amino acids. CDR1 and CDR2 (germline): SGHTA, FQGTGA. Trimming shortened V by 4 bases and J by 8 bases, and 12 bases separated the two germline ends. Full variable domain (remainder filled in from reference TRBV7-3 and TRBJ2-1): GAGVSQTPSNKVTEKGKYVELRCDPISGHTALYWYRQSLGQGPEFLIYFQGTGAADDSGLPNDRFFAVRPEGSVSTLKIQRTERGDSAVYLCASSYSARDEQFFGPGTRLTVL.

For this clonotype: A read error is possible here, since a much larger clone lies one base away. The chain recombines TRBV20-1 with TRBJ1-1; TRBD1 might be the D (5 bases). Germline V gives CDR1 DFQATT, CDR2 SNEGSKA (reference sequence). The CDR3 contains 13 residues. V lost 5 bases, J lost 1 base, and 11 bases lay in between. CDR3 in amino acids: CSAGPDRNTEAFF. The CDR3 region has the DNA TGCAGTGCTGGACCCGACAGGAACACTGAAGCTTTCTTT.